This T cell receptor beta chain was observed in a study of shared clonotypes between healthy human individuals (dated by TCRdb to between 2020 and 2021). Looking at the study overall: The cohort comprised two women and three men aged 18 to 49 years. To increase sequencing depth and limit assay-specific biases, different laboratories used diverse techniques to prepare libraries and sequence TCR repertoires. Leukapheresis yielded between about 0.9 and 9 billion PBMCs per donor. Blood TCR repertoires of about five healthy adults were deeply sequenced to estimate repertoire size and the extent of clonotype sharing between individuals. Per donor, three plates each were used for CD4 naive and CD4 memory, two for CD8 naive, and one for CD8 memory. General findings and caveats noted by the study authors: Sampling was restricted to blood, and TCR repertoires in tissues likely differ from the TCR repertoires found in blood. Because the study included only a small number of donors, the genetic and exposure-history diversity represented was limited. Pairwise subsampling indicated that sequencing depth was expected to affect the degree of clonotype sharing among donors. Estimated clonotype richness was generally larger for naive than for memory subsets. Compared with non-shared clonotypes, the clonotypes found in all four sorted-subset donors had higher generation probabilities. Across a handful of donors, about 5.2% of naive CD4, more than 3% of naive CD8, 2.3% of memory CD4, and 0.4% to 0.45% of memory CD8 clonotypes were shared. Incomplete sequencing was indicated by rarefaction of sorted-subset datasets, despite the large sequencing depth.

Healthy HIV-negative adults with no recently reported acute infections or vaccinations were included as donors. Every donor was a Caucasian adult living in Nashville, Tennessee, USA. The CD8 memory samples were a combination of magnetically selected CD45RO+ cells and CCR7-negative CD45RA+ effector memory (TemRA) cells. Blood was collected by leukapheresis, and PBMCs were isolated by Ficoll-Histopaque density gradient centrifugation and then cryopreserved in liquid nitrogen vapor phase. Analytical flow cytometry was used to check the purity and quantity of every magnetically sorted T cell population. Genomic DNA was isolated from each sorted fraction and quantified by UV absorbance on a Nanodrop 2000c. Using the deep immunoSEQ assay, multiplex PCR amplified TCR CDR3 regions from genomic DNA. Genomic DNA extracted from each cell subset was distributed evenly over all wells of several immunoSEQ 96-well plates, and each plate served as one replicate. For sorted subsets, about 200 ng genomic DNA, equal to about 30,000 T cell genomes, was loaded into each replicate PCR. Purified libraries were quantified with a Qubit 3.0 fluorometer, sized on a Bioanalyzer 2100, and re-quantified with the KAPA Library Quantification kit. Every immunoSEQ 96-well plate was sequenced on a dedicated single-read 150-cycle Illumina NextSeq 550 flow cell. The study's own analysis went as follows. Because the immunoSEQ output held only junctional sequences and lacked quality scores, the filtering could not match the filtering applied to full-length reads. To assign V/J genes and CDR3, sequences were annotated using PyIR, a Python wrapper for IgBLAST v1.9, with IMGT germline references. Reads were removed for weak V/J assignments (E-value above 1e-6), missing CDR3, stop codons, out-of-frame junctions, or ambiguous translated residues. V3J clonotypes were defined as sequences sharing the same inferred V gene, J gene, and CDR3 amino acid sequence. To compute the percentage overlap between repertoires, the number of shared unique clonotypes was divided by the size of the smaller repertoire. Repertoire richness was assessed with RTK rarefaction, the Chao1 estimator, and Recon v2.1 estimates of unobserved clonotypes. OLGA was used to compute generation probabilities for all TCRbeta clonotypes that the gDNA method yielded from a few donors. TCRdb's version of the immuneACCESS table is confined to in-frame rearrangements and falls short of the full clone set. An unresolved V gene accounts for under half of the shortfall where checked; the remainder is of unknown origin. The DNA was the basis for D and trimming; V, J and clone size are from that table. This sample gives around 100,000 clones in total; roughly two thirds of them show up just once. More than 40% of the sample is held by the ten biggest clonotypes.

Note on this clone: The antigen it binds to is not known. Base quality data are lacking; no much larger clone is found one base away.

The cysteine opens and the phenylalanine closes a CDR3 of 15 amino acids. Here the CDR3 DNA is all that survives: 45 bases in frame from base 1. The V end loses 1 base and the J end loses 3 bases, and a stretch of 10 bases separates them. CDR1 LNHDA and CDR2 SQIVND were looked up in the germline V gene (reference sequence). The receptor's source is a man in his thirties or forties in good health. Material: memory CD8+ T cells sorted from blood. The meaning of the sample's cell subset or site label: CD45RO+ cells pooled with CCR7-negative TemRA cells. The chain was built from TRBV19 and TRBJ1-5; the D gene is perhaps TRBD1, on 6 matching bases. The sequenced DNA: TGTGCCAGTAGTATAGTAGGGGGAAACAATCAGCCCCAGCATTTT. Translated, this is CASSIVGGNNQPQHF.